Below, 2 T cell receptor beta chains from the same sample are listed, as sequenced in a study of T cell repertoires in cytomegalovirus infection. TCRdb re-analysed the reads in MiXCR, keeping a single row per CDR3 protein. The sample lists almost 500,000 distinct CDR3 sequences, roughly 12% occurring once. What was sequenced was PBMCs. These receptors all come from a human donor in good health (CMV status not recorded). Some clones in this sample may be carry-over from other donors' samples.

The genes are TRBV12-5 and TRBJ1-6; no reliable D call. Trimming stripped 3 bases from V and 7 bases from J, with 7 bases between. CDR1 is LGHNT and CDR2 is FRNRAP in the germline V gene. The CDR3 contains 13 residues. CDR3 sequence: CASGLSLNSPLHF. CDR3 nucleotides: TGTGCTAGTGGTTTATCCCTAAATTCACCCCTCCACTTT.

The chain joins TRBV9 to TRBJ2-3; TRBD1 is a possible D gene (6 bases). V lost 0 bases, J lost 4 bases, and 9 bases lay in between. Germline loops: CDR1 SGDLS, CDR2 YYNGEE. The CDR3 spans 14 residues. CDR3 in amino acids: CASSVDKGADTQYF. The CDR3 bases are TGTGCCAGCAGCGTAGATAAGGGGGCAGATACGCAGTATTTT.